This T cell receptor (beta chain) was sequenced for a study of blood T cell repertoires in COVID-19. Study as a whole: The analysed material was cDNA or gDNA that came from T cells, B-cell-depleted T cells, or PBMCs.

The authors' processing: Amplification from reference gene primers served as the basis for estimated nucleated cell counts. Some clones are missing from TCRdb's copy, which holds only in-frame ones; the method was immunoSEQ multiplex PCR. The D gene and trimming were derived from the DNA, and the V and J assignments and clone size from that table. The sample carries roughly 100,000 clones, roughly three quarters recorded once. The germline CDR1 and CDR2 sequences are SGHNT and YYREEE (reference sequence). This CDR3 comprises 16 residues. The V and J ends lost 4 bases and 2 bases, in that order; junction bases with no gene match: 2.

The chain joins TRBV5-4 to TRBJ2-2; TRBD2 matches at 13 bases. Sequencing was done on a sample of peripheral blood. This receptor was obtained from a woman of 80 years or more with acute or convalescent COVID-19. The CDR3 nucleotides are TGTGCCAGCAGCCCGGGACTAGCGGGAAACACCGGGGAGCTGTTTTTT. Translated: CASSPGLAGNTGELFF.